Below are 6 T cell receptor beta chains sequenced from a single sample in a study of T-cell memory formation after mild COVID-19. One entry per CDR3 protein results from TCRdb running MiXCR on the 5' RACE reads. Among 400,000 or so distinct CDR3 sequences listed, about 19% were seen once. The sample consisted of PBMCs or a T cell subset sorted from them (not recorded which). The source is an adult woman who had mild COVID-19 (a few samples of this study predate the infection). Cell type and time point are not known.

This clonotype was counted only a few times. The chain couples TRBV5-1 to TRBJ2-2, with D maybe TRBD1 (5 bases). This CDR3 spans 14 amino acids. V lost 1 base and J lost 3, with 7 bases in between. Germline CDR1 SGHRS, CDR2 YFSETQ. The CDR3 is CASSLLGDTGELFF. The CDR3 DNA reads as TGCGCCAGCAGCTTGTTAGGGGACACCGGGGAGCTGTTTTTT.

This chain uses TRBV9 with TRBJ1-5, with 7 bases that match TRBD1. Looked up from germline, CDR1 is SGDLS and CDR2 is YYNGEE. CDR3 length: 17 amino acids. V shed 5 bases, J shed 0 bases, and the junction held 11 bases outside the gene matches. The CDR3 region has the DNA TGTGCCAGCAGACTTCCGGGACAGAACAATAGCAATCAGCCCCAGCATTTT. Protein product: CASRLPGQNNSNQPQHF. Filled out from reference TRBV9 and TRBJ1-5, the complete variable domain reads DSGVTQTPKHLITATGQRVTLRCSPRSGDLSVYWYQQSLDQGLQFLIQYYNGEERAKGNILERFSAQQFPDLHSELNLSSLELGDSALYFCASRLPGQNNSNQPQHFGDGTRLSIL.

This chain connects TRBV5-6 to TRBJ2-5; 7 nucleotides agree with TRBD2. This CDR3 contains 15 residues. The germline V gene encodes CDR1 SGHDT and CDR2 YYEEEE. V lost 0 bases, J lost 5 bases, and 7 bases stayed unmatched. This CDR3 reads CASSLVGRGGETQYF. For the CDR3, the DNA is TGTGCCAGCAGCTTGGTTGGCCGCGGGGGTGAGACCCAGTACTTC.

The chain joins TRBV6-1 to TRBJ1-2; TRBD1 matches at 9 bases. The CDR3 loop spans 15 amino acids. The V gene's germline CDR1 is MNHNS and CDR2 SASEGT. The V segment lost 0 bases and the J segment 7 bases; nucleotides outside the gene matches: 6. CDR3 coding DNA: TGTGCCAGCAGTGAAGCAGGGACAGGGTTTGGTGGCTACACCTTC. Translation gives CASSEAGTGFGGYTF.

This clonotype came up a few times. The chain uses TRBV20-1 and TRBJ2-2; 8 nucleotides match TRBD2. Germline V gene sequence: CDR1 DFQATT, CDR2 SNEGSKA (reference sequence). V shed 3 bases, J shed 4 bases, and the junction held 10 bases outside the gene matches. This CDR3 is 16 amino acids long. CDR3 residues: CSARPGGTSLTGELFF. Here the CDR3 DNA reads TGCAGTGCTAGGCCGGGGGGGACTAGTCTCACCGGGGAGCTGTTTTTT.

In its sample, this clonotype was seen a few times. The chain carries TRBV12-3 or TRBV12-4 and TRBJ2-1; a possible D gene is TRBD2 (7 bases). Trimming removed 7 bases at V and 6 bases at J, with 19 bases between. The CDR3 extends over 15 amino acids. The CDR3 nucleotides read TGTGCCAGCACCCCACGGGGGGCCGTCGTCAATGAGCAGTTCTTC. Translation: CASTPRGAVVNEQFF.